The table lists the clone carrying this TCR beta chain with a few counts. Its matching antigen is unknown. The sample belongs to a study of T cells after yellow fever vaccination. General observations from the study: Only a minor proportion of clonotypes was detected across both CD4 and CD8 compartments. Subsequent booster samples again held most clones from primary vaccination (approximately 95% CD4, just under 90% CD8).

CDR3 length: 18 residues. The germline V gene encodes CDR1 LNHDA and CDR2 SQIVND (reference sequence). V lost 3 bases and J lost 10, with 29 bases in between. Conversion of TCR transcripts into cDNA relied on 5'RACE template switching, which added a universal primer site and UMIs. TCRdb redid the calling of the 5' RACE reads with MiXCR, one entry per CDR3 protein. The sample consists of roughly 240,000 distinct CDR3 sequences, approximately 6.7% of them appearing once. The chain is built from TRBV19 and TRBJ2-3; the D gene is possibly TRBD2 (5 bases). The specimen comprised CD4+ T cells sorted from PBMCs, sampled on the day of the yellow fever booster vaccination. This TCR came from a man younger than 45 who received the YFV17D yellow fever vaccine. CDR3 sequence: CASSMRALLVGPHLSQYF. In DNA, the CDR3 is TGTGCCAGTAGTATGAGGGCCCTTCTCGTGGGCCCCCACCTCTCGCAGTATTTT.